This passage covers 4 T cell receptor beta chains from one sample sequenced in a study of CD8 T cells in Susac syndrome. RNA totalling about 0.5 to 1 ug underwent reverse transcription with random hexamers. TCRdb ran MiXCR on the immunoSEQ multiplex PCR reads and lists one entry per CDR3 protein. The table lists 150,000 or so distinct CDR3 sequences, around 95% of them singletons, with roughly 0.14% in the top ten. Sequencing input: CD4+ T cells from PBMCs. Receptors were obtained from a human donor with Susac syndrome.

The chain carries TRBV7-2 and TRBJ1-1; 7 bases match TRBD1. After removal of 7 bases from V and 7 bases from J, the junction contained 12 bases not matched to a gene. Germline V gene lookup returns CDR1 SGHTA and CDR2 FQGNSA. CDR3 length: 14 residues. CDR3 in amino acids: CASTLGQLNDEAFF. CDR3 DNA sequence: TGTGCCAGCACCCTGGGACAGCTTAACGATGAAGCTTTCTTT.

For the CDR3, the DNA is TGTGCTAGTGGTTTTGGTCAGGGGGCCAATCAGCCCCAGCATTTT. This sequence encodes CASGFGQGANQPQHF. The rearrangement joins TRBV12-5 to TRBJ1-5; 8 bases fit TRBD1. The CDR3 is 15 amino acids. Germline lookup yields CDR1 LGHNT and CDR2 FRNRAP. The ends lost 3 bases at V and 3 bases at J; junction bases unmatched: 4.

This clonotype was observed once. The chain couples TRBV9 to TRBJ2-2; the D gene is possibly TRBD2 (5 bases). CDR3 length equals 15 residues. Germline assignment: CDR1 SGDLS and CDR2 YYNGEE. V gave up 0 bases and J gave up 4 bases, with 10 bases separating them. The CDR3 loop reads CASSVDTSPTGELFF. As DNA, the CDR3 is TGTGCCAGCAGCGTAGATACTAGTCCCACCGGGGAGCTGTTTTTT. Drawing the rest from reference TRBV9 and TRBJ2-2, the complete variable domain is DSGVTQTPKHLITATGQRVTLRCSPRSGDLSVYWYQQSLDQGLQFLIQYYNGEERAKGNILERFSAQQFPDLHSELNLSSLELGDSALYFCASSVDTSPTGELFFGEGSRLTVL.

The rearrangement uses TRBV20-1 and TRBJ2-7, with 12 bases that match TRBD2. Germline V gene sequence: CDR1 DFQATT, CDR2 SNEGSKA (reference sequence). CDR3 length equals 15 residues. The ends lost 5 bases at V and 1 base at J; junction bases unmatched: 6. The CDR3 spells CSAAPTSGSSYEQYF. DNA of the CDR3: TGCAGTGCTGCTCCGACTAGCGGGAGTTCCTACGAGCAGTACTTC.